What follows are 20 T cell receptor beta chains derived from one specimen sequenced in a study of Graves' ophthalmopathy and Graves' hyperthyroidism. The sequenced template was RNA, covering the TCR beta CDR3 region. HTBI-primed RT-PCR formed the first round, and a multiplex PCR formed the second. TCRdb independently ran MiXCR on the multiplex PCR reads; one entry per CDR3 protein. The sample shows about 340,000 distinct CDR3 sequences, about a sixth of them seen only once. Input material: peripheral blood. Source of these receptors: an adult man with Graves' ophthalmopathy.

This clonotype was counted ten times or more. The chain is built from TRBV20-1 and TRBJ1-1; 7 nucleotides align to TRBD1. The CDR3 has 14 residues. Germline V gene data show CDR1 as DFQATT and CDR2 as SNEGSKA (reference sequence). The V and J ends lost 3 bases and 1 base, in that order; junction bases with no gene match: 5. CDR3 coding DNA: TGCAGTGCTAGTAGGGGACAGAAGAACACTGAAGCTTTCTTT. Its translation is CSASRGQKNTEAFF.

At least ten counts were recorded for this clonotype. J is TRBJ2-7 and V is TRBV5-1, with D possibly matching TRBD1 (7 bases). There are 14 residues in the CDR3. Deletions cut 2 bases from V and 2 bases from J, with 11 bases between. Germline assignment: CDR1 SGHRS and CDR2 YFSETQ. CDR3 sequence: CASSFQGEAYEQYF. CDR3 bases: TGCGCCAGCAGCTTTCAGGGGGAGGCCTACGAGCAGTACTTC.

This clonotype was counted ten times or more. The chain joins TRBV25-1 to TRBJ1-1, with TRBD1 matching over 8 bases. The V gene's germline CDR1 is MGHDK and CDR2 SYGVNS. The CDR3 has 14 amino acids. J gave up 5 bases and V 1 base, and 3 bases lay outside the gene matches. The CDR3, as DNA: TGTGCCAGCAGTGAATGGACAGGGAGGACTGAAGCTTTCTTT. It translates to CASSEWTGRTEAFF.

The sample holds many counts of this clonotype. The chain links TRBV7-2 to TRBJ1-2; weak D call: TRBD1 (6 bases). The V and J ends lost 5 bases and 4 bases respectively, with 11 bases between them. This CDR3 spans 13 amino acids. Per germline, CDR1 SGHTA and CDR2 FQGNSA. The CDR3 coding sequence is TGTGCCAGCAGCGTATCGGGGGCCTATGGCTACACCTTC. It encodes CASSVSGAYGYTF.

The table lists this clonotype with many counts. The chain joins TRBV5-1 to TRBJ2-7; D is unclear. Germline CDR1 is SGHRS and CDR2 is YFSETQ. The CDR3 loop spans 12 amino acids. The ends were cut back, 1 base at V and 3 bases at J, with 5 bases in the middle. CDR3 sequence reads: CASSLFGYEQYF. CDR3 nucleotides: TGCGCCAGCAGCTTGTTTGGCTACGAGCAGTACTTC.

This clonotype was recorded at least ten times. The chain combines TRBV7-3 with TRBJ2-7; D is unresolved. The germline gives CDR1 SGHTA, CDR2 FQGTGA. The CDR3 totals 18 residues. V gave up 5 bases and J gave up 2 bases, with 25 bases separating them. This CDR3 is CASSQTSGGRTSPYEQYF. The CDR3 DNA follows: TGTGCCAGCAGCCAGACGTCCGGCGGCAGAACCTCCCCCTACGAGCAGTACTTC.

This clonotype occurred many times. This chain links TRBV6-1 with TRBJ2-7; TRBD1 matches at 7 bases. V dropped 10 bases and J dropped 0; count of bases not matched to a gene: 3. The CDR3 is 12 residues long. Germline CDR1 is MNHNS and CDR2 is SASEGT. In nucleotides, the CDR3 is TGTGCCATCCGGGACAGCTCCTACGAGCAGTACTTC. Residues: CAIRDSSYEQYF.

This clonotype came up many times. This chain joins TRBV30 and TRBJ1-2; 10 nucleotides line up with TRBD1. Germline V gene sequence: CDR1 GTSNPN, CDR2 SVGIG (reference sequence). J gave up 3 bases and V 4 bases, and 11 bases lay outside the gene matches. This CDR3 contains 16 residues. CDR3 coding DNA: TGTGCCTGGATCGGAGACAGACAGGGGGCATACTATGGCTACACCTTC. It translates to CAWIGDRQGAYYGYTF.

This clonotype was recorded at least ten times. V and J are TRBV5-1 and TRBJ1-2; possible D gene TRBD1, 6 bases. Germline V gene data show CDR1 as SGHRS and CDR2 as YFSETQ. The V gene lost 4 bases and the J gene lost 4 bases, with 26 bases spanning the gap. This CDR3 has 18 residues. The CDR3 spells CASSPSTGAGRRSYGYTF. The CDR3 DNA follows: TGCGCCAGCAGCCCTTCGACGGGGGCCGGAAGACGAAGCTATGGCTACACCTTC.

This clonotype has at least ten counts. This chain links TRBV13 with TRBJ1-2, with D maybe TRBD1 (5 bases). The V end was cut by 0 bases, the J end by 2 bases, with 10 bases between. Germline lookup yields CDR1 PRHDT and CDR2 FYEKMQ (reference sequence). This CDR3 has 15 residues. Here the CDR3 reads CASSLGGRMNYGYTF. The CDR3 nucleotides are TGTGCCAGCAGCTTAGGGGGACGGATGAACTATGGCTACACCTTC.

This clonotype was picked up many times. The J gene is TRBJ1-5, the V gene TRBV24-1; D possibly corresponds to TRBD1 (5 bases). The CDR3 is 15 residues long. Trimming shortened V by 4 bases and J by 4 bases, and 13 bases separated the two germline ends. Germline V gene sequence: CDR1 KGHDR, CDR2 SFDVKD. CDR3 region: CATSDPSGSNQPQHF. DNA of the CDR3: TGTGCCACCAGTGACCCGTCAGGGTCAAATCAGCCCCAGCATTTT.

A remark on this clonotype: A single base separates this from a much larger clone, so it may be a read error. This sequence joins TRBV27 and TRBJ2-2, with D maybe TRBD1 (6 bases). The CDR3 runs to 18 residues. Trimming shortened V by 1 base and J by 0 bases, and 15 bases separated the two germline ends. Germline CDR1 MNHEY, CDR2 SMNVEV (reference sequence). CDR3 residues: CASSLLRTVGSNTGELFF. CDR3 bases: TGTGCCAGCAGTTTATTGAGGACAGTGGGATCGAACACCGGGGAGCTGTTTTTT.

The CDR3 nucleotides are TGTGCCAGCAGTACGGACACCTCGCCCGCTGGAAACACCATATATTTT. This codes for CASSTDTSPAGNTIYF. The V and J genes are TRBV6-1 and TRBJ1-3; D might be TRBD1 (5 bases). The germline V and J ends were trimmed by 5 bases and 2 bases, with 16 bases remaining between them. Germline V gene data show CDR1 as MNHNS and CDR2 as SASEGT. The CDR3 is 16 amino acids.

This chain links TRBV28 with TRBJ1-2, with TRBD1 as a possible D gene (5 bases). Germline V CDR1 and CDR2: MDHEN, SYDVKM. V lost 5 bases and J lost 8, with 21 bases in between. The CDR3 totals 15 residues. DNA of the CDR3: TGTGCCAGCAGTCCACCAGGGCGAGAAAGGTTGGGCTACACCTTC. Translating gives CASSPPGRERLGYTF.

Ten or more counts support this clonotype. The J gene is TRBJ2-7, the V gene TRBV6-2 or TRBV6-3, with a possible D match to TRBD1 (5 bases). Per germline, CDR1 MNHEY and CDR2 SVGEGT. This CDR3 contains 16 residues. V lost 3 bases, J lost 2 bases, and 17 bases lay in between. CDR3 sequence: CASSYSPGLTTYEQYF. The CDR3 DNA sequence: TGTGCCAGCAGTTATTCCCCAGGGCTAACCACCTACGAGCAGTACTTC.

V and J are TRBV7-2 and TRBJ2-5, with D maybe TRBD2 (6 bases). This CDR3 is 15 amino acids long. CDR1 is SGHTA and CDR2 is FQGNSA in the germline V gene. V lost 7 bases, J lost 4 bases, and 19 bases lay in between. CDR3 sequence (DNA): TGTGCCAGCAACACGCTAGCCGCGGGGCGAGAGACCCAGTACTTC. The encoded protein is CASNTLAAGRETQYF.

This clonotype was detected many times. The genes are TRBV19 and TRBJ2-2, with TRBD2 matching over 13 bases. The CDR3 is 18 residues long. CDR1 is LNHDA, CDR2 SQIVND, per germline (reference sequence). With V trimmed by 8 bases and J by 4 bases, 13 bases remained unmatched. CDR3: CASGTSGASIVGTGELFF. The DNA of the CDR3 is TGTGCCAGTGGGACTAGCGGGGCCTCTATCGTCGGCACCGGGGAGCTGTTTTTT.

Remarks on this clonotype: At one boundary the junction diverges from the germline segment, which might be a read error. The J gene is TRBJ2-5, the V gene TRBV10-2; 7 bases are shared with TRBD1. This CDR3 region has 13 residues. CDR1 is WSHSY, CDR2 SAAADI, per germline. The CDR3 DNA sequence: TGTGCCAGAGACCTGGGACAGCAAGAGACGCAGTACTTC. Protein: CARDLGQQETQYF.

This clonotype was recorded at least ten times. The chain has TRBV11-2 and TRBJ2-7; D not certain. The V end lost 5 bases, the J end lost 5 bases, and 16 bases lay between the germline ends. Per the germline V gene, CDR1 is SGHAT and CDR2 is FQNNGV. CDR3 length equals 14 residues. The CDR3 DNA reads TGTGCCAGCAGCCTAGGAGACGTTGCCCACGAGCAGTACTTC. It codes for CASSLGDVAHEQYF.

In its sample, this clonotype was seen many times. The chain employs TRBV27 and TRBJ1-2; 7 nucleotides agree with TRBD1. The V and J ends lost 6 bases and 9 bases, in that order; junction bases with no gene match: 13. The CDR3 totals 14 residues. Germline V gene lookup returns CDR1 MNHEY and CDR2 SMNVEV (reference sequence). The CDR3 DNA is TGTGCCAGCAGAAACTCGACAGGGCTGGTGAGCTACACCTTC. Translating it yields CASRNSTGLVSYTF.